This passage covers 29 T cell receptor beta chains from one sample sequenced in a study of control samples from healthy donors and cancer patients. Sequencing was performed with immunoSEQ multiplex PCR; in TCRdb, only in-frame clones are kept and a portion is missing. Here the sample spans approximately 72,000 clones, 89% being singletons. Sequences were obtained from blood. These receptor sequences come from a man aged 50-60 years in good health.

In its sample, this clone was seen a few times. The chain couples TRBV6-1 to TRBJ1-4; D is perhaps TRBD1 (5 bases). The germline CDR1 and CDR2 sequences are MNHNS and SASEGT. CDR3 size: 18 residues. Trimming took off 1 base at V and 1 base at J, with 16 bases between the two ends. CDR3 bases: TGTGCCAGCAGTGAAGGTTTAACAGGACGGGGAACTAATGAAAAACTGTTTTTT. This gives the protein CASSEGLTGRGTNEKLFF.

The V gene is TRBV7-9, the J gene TRBJ2-3; 11 bases match TRBD2. CDR1 is SEHNR and CDR2 is FQNEAQ in the germline V gene (reference sequence). This CDR3 is 15 amino acids long. Trimming cost V 5 bases and J 2 bases; bases outside gene matches: 3. This chain's CDR3 is CASSLTSGVTDTQYF. CDR3 bases: TGTGCCAGCAGCCTGACTAGCGGGGTCACAGATACGCAGTATTTT.

The genes are TRBV7-9 and TRBJ2-1; tentative D call: TRBD2 (6 bases). V lost 3 bases, J lost 1 base, and 16 bases lay in between. The CDR3 is made up of 17 amino acids. Per the germline V gene, CDR1 is SEHNR and CDR2 is FQNEAQ (reference sequence). The CDR3 nucleotides read TGTGCCAGCAGCTTTAGGGGAGCGGGCCTATCCTACAATGAGCAGTTCTTC. Translating it yields CASSFRGAGLSYNEQFF.

V usage is TRBV6-6 and J usage is TRBJ2-5, with 7 bases fitting TRBD2. The V gene end was trimmed by 2 bases and the J gene end by 4 bases; junction bases not matched to a gene: 7. Germline V gene lookup returns CDR1 MNHNY and CDR2 SVGAGI (reference sequence). CDR3 size: 15 residues. CDR3 amino acids: CASSYPTREGETQYF. CDR3 in DNA: TGTGCCAGCAGTTACCCAACCAGGGAGGGAGAGACCCAGTACTTC.

V gene TRBV4-3 combines with J gene TRBJ2-7, with D perhaps TRBD1 or TRBD2 (5 bases each). CDR1 is LGHNA, CDR2 YSLEER, per germline. The CDR3 is made up of 17 amino acids. The V gene lost 0 bases and the J gene lost 5 bases, with 20 bases spanning the gap. The CDR3 protein is CASSQDLSGSRVHEQYF. For the CDR3, the DNA is TGCGCCAGCAGCCAAGATCTTTCGGGGTCCAGGGTGCACGAGCAGTACTTC.

This clone has a handful of counts. This chain connects TRBV6-5 to TRBJ1-1; D perhaps matches TRBD1 (6 bases). This CDR3 has 15 amino acids. Germline CDR1 MNHEY, CDR2 SVGAGI. V was clipped by 2 bases and J by 0 bases, with 10 bases between them. The CDR3 loop reads CASSYESGVNTEAFF. Here the CDR3 DNA reads TGTGCCAGCAGTTACGAATCAGGGGTGAACACTGAAGCTTTCTTT.

This chain joins TRBV27 and TRBJ2-1; the match to TRBD1 covers 7 bases. J lost 7 bases, V lost 4 bases, and 10 bases had no gene match. CDR3 length: 15 amino acids. Germline V gives CDR1 MNHEY, CDR2 SMNVEV (reference sequence). CDR3 amino acids: CASSYRGDRWNEQFF. The DNA of the CDR3 is TGTGCCAGCAGTTACAGGGGCGACAGGTGGAATGAGCAGTTCTTC.

The V and J genes are TRBV11-3 and TRBJ1-1, with TRBD1 matching over 7 bases. CDR3 length equals 14 residues. Germline CDR1 is SGHNT and CDR2 is YENEEA. V was pared by 2 bases and J by 4 bases, with 4 bases of the junction left unmatched. CDR3 DNA: TGTGCCAGCAGCTTAAGGGGGCCGGGCACTGAAGCTTTCTTT. This encodes CASSLRGPGTEAFF.

This clone appeared a single time. The J gene is TRBJ2-7, the V gene TRBV7-9, with TRBD1 identical over 8 bases. Germline V gene sequence: CDR1 SEHNR, CDR2 FQNEAQ (reference sequence). This CDR3 spans 15 amino acids. Unmatched junction bases numbered 8, after V lost 5 bases and J lost 2 bases. The CDR3 is CASSPAGDRPYEQYF. CDR3 in DNA: TGTGCCAGCAGCCCGGCCGGGGACAGGCCCTACGAGCAGTACTTC.

V is TRBV10-3 and J is TRBJ1-4; possibly TRBD1 for D (6 bases). Deletions cut 4 bases from V and 0 bases from J, with 12 bases between. This CDR3 spans 16 amino acids. The germline gives CDR1 ENHRY, CDR2 SYGVKD. The CDR3 is CAISGGRGSTNEKLFF. As DNA, the CDR3 is TGTGCCATCAGTGGTGGCAGGGGCTCAACTAATGAAAAACTGTTTTTT.

The chain links TRBV19 to TRBJ1-1, with D hard to call. The germline V gene encodes CDR1 LNHDA and CDR2 SQIVND (reference sequence). CDR3 size: 15 residues. The germline V and J ends were trimmed by 7 bases and 3 bases, with 18 bases remaining between them. The CDR3 is CASTPYWAVHTEAFF. The CDR3 bases are TGTGCCAGTACCCCCTATTGGGCAGTACACACTGAAGCTTTCTTT.

This clone showed up just once. The J gene is TRBJ1-3, the V gene TRBV9, with D perhaps matching TRBD1 (6 bases). There are 19 residues in the CDR3. From germline, CDR1 is SGDLS and CDR2 YYNGEE. The V end lost 0 bases, the J end lost 0 bases, and 19 bases lay between the germline ends. The CDR3 region is CASSVAGVGWGSSGNTIYF. The CDR3 DNA reads as TGTGCCAGCAGCGTAGCAGGGGTAGGATGGGGGAGCTCTGGAAACACCATATATTTT.

This clone occurred once. This chain uses TRBV6-2 or TRBV6-3 with TRBJ1-2; D ambiguous. Trimming left V 6 bases short and J 8 bases short, with 19 bases between. Looked up from germline, CDR1 is MNHEY and CDR2 is SVGEGT. The CDR3 extends over 14 amino acids. CDR3 amino acids: CASSPFGPSEGYTF. The CDR3 nucleotides read TGTGCCAGCAGCCCTTTTGGGCCTTCAGAGGGCTACACCTTC.

V usage is TRBV7-3 and J usage is TRBJ1-1; D is undetermined. CDR3 length: 13 residues. Per germline, CDR1 SGHTA and CDR2 FQGTGA. Trimming took off 0 bases at V and 5 bases at J, with 7 bases between the two ends. CDR3 sequence: CASSLTQWTEAFF. The CDR3 DNA reads TGTGCCAGCAGCTTAACCCAGTGGACTGAAGCTTTCTTT.

The sample holds a few counts of this clone. The V gene is TRBV4-3, the J gene TRBJ2-3, with 8 bases aligning to TRBD1. The CDR3 extends over 15 amino acids. Germline V gene data show CDR1 as LGHNA and CDR2 as YSLEER. J gave up 5 bases and V 0 bases, and 4 bases lay outside the gene matches. DNA for the CDR3: TGCGCCAGCAGCCAAGATCCCAGGGGGCAAGATACGCAGTATTTT. Its translation: CASSQDPRGQDTQYF.

Comment on this clone: Other DNA sequences within the sample encode an identical CDR3. The V call is TRBV30, the J call TRBJ1-3; maybe TRBD1 (5 bases). This CDR3 spans 16 amino acids. Per the germline V gene, CDR1 is GTSNPN and CDR2 is SVGIG (reference sequence). With 0 bases removed from V and 1 base from J, the gap between germline ends came to 13 bases. The CDR3 bases are TGTGCCTGGAGTGTGCCTGGACACTCTTCTGGAAACACCATATATTTT. Protein product: CAWSVPGHSSGNTIYF.

The V and J genes are TRBV3-1 (or the pseudogene TRBV3-2) and TRBJ2-7, with D unresolved. Deletions cut 10 bases from V and 0 bases from J, with 13 bases between. Germline CDR1 LGHDT, CDR2 YNNKEL (reference sequence). The CDR3 has 13 amino acids. CDR3 residues: CATSLGNSYEQYF. The CDR3 DNA reads as TGTGCCACCTCCCTGGGGAACTCCTACGAGCAGTACTTC.

The chain is built from TRBV2 and TRBJ1-6; maybe TRBD1 (5 bases). In germline, CDR1 is SNHLY, CDR2 FYNNEI. Trimming cost V 4 bases and J 7 bases, with 11 bases left between them. There are 14 residues in the CDR3. CDR3 in DNA: TGTGCCAGCAGTGTGACAGAGTTCAATTCACCCCTCCACTTT. It translates to CASSVTEFNSPLHF.

The V gene is TRBV6-2 or TRBV6-3, the J gene TRBJ2-1; either TRBD1 or TRBD2 may supply D (5 bases each). The V gene lost 4 bases and the J gene lost 9 bases, with 10 bases spanning the gap. Looked up from germline, CDR1 is MNHEY and CDR2 is SVGEGT. The CDR3 is 12 amino acids. CDR3 nucleotide sequence: TGTGCCAGCAGTTGGGGGAAGGGTGAGCAGTTCTTC. This sequence encodes CASSWGKGEQFF.

The chain recombines TRBV7-9 with TRBJ2-7; TRBD1 matches 9 bases. CDR3 size: 15 residues. Germline V gene data show CDR1 as SEHNR and CDR2 as FQNEAQ (reference sequence). The J segment lost 3 bases and the V segment lost 0 bases, leaving 3 bases of the junction unmatched. For the CDR3, the DNA is TGTGCCAGCAGCTTAGCCGGGACAGGGTACTACGAGCAGTACTTC. It translates to CASSLAGTGYYEQYF.

The chain combines TRBV19 with TRBJ2-5; 11 bases match TRBD2. Germline-derived CDR1 and CDR2 are LNHDA and SQIVND (reference sequence). Trimming cost V 2 bases and J 3 bases; bases outside gene matches: 5. The CDR3 covers 16 residues. CDR3 nucleotides: TGTGCCAGTAGTATATTAGCGGGGGGGCCTGAAGAGACCCAGTACTTC. Residues: CASSILAGGPEETQYF.

The rearrangement uses TRBV24-1 and TRBJ2-3, with 12 bases that match TRBD2. With V trimmed by 5 bases and J by 6 bases, 5 bases remained unmatched. The CDR3 is 15 residues long. CDR1 and CDR2 (germline): KGHDR, SFDVKD. The CDR3 nucleotides read TGTGCCACCAGTGGGGCTAGCGGGGGGGCTGATACGCAGTATTTT. Its protein product is CATSGASGGADTQYF.

The rearrangement links TRBV5-4 to TRBJ2-3; no clear D gene. CDR3 length equals 12 residues. The germline V gene has CDR1 SGHNT and CDR2 YYREEE (reference sequence). V lost 4 bases to trimming and J lost 0 bases, with 3 bases between them. CDR3 sequence: CASSGSTDTQYF. The CDR3 DNA is TGTGCCAGCAGCGGAAGCACAGATACGCAGTATTTT.

CDR3 loop: CASSPLPSGNTIYF. The CDR3 DNA reads as TGTGCCAGCAGCCCCCTCCCCTCTGGAAACACCATATATTTT. V usage is TRBV9 and J usage is TRBJ1-3; D unresolved. Looked up from germline, CDR1 is SGDLS and CDR2 is YYNGEE. CDR3 length: 14 residues. With 4 bases removed from V and 0 bases from J, the gap between germline ends came to 8 bases.

The V gene is TRBV6-1, the J gene TRBJ2-7; D possibly uses TRBD1 or TRBD2 (5 bases each). Germline-derived CDR1 and CDR2 are MNHNS and SASEGT. Trimming stripped 1 base from V and 6 bases from J, with 16 bases between. CDR3 size: 15 residues. CDR3 residues: CASSEVWGFFGEQYF. CDR3 sequence (DNA): TGTGCCAGCAGTGAAGTTTGGGGGTTCTTTGGCGAGCAGTACTTC.

This clone was counted a few times. The chain carries TRBV7-9 and TRBJ2-3, with 8 bases lining up with TRBD1. CDR1 and CDR2 from the germline V gene are SEHNR and FQNEAQ (reference sequence). This CDR3 has 14 residues. V lost 8 bases to trimming and J lost 2 bases; unmatched junction nucleotides: 6. The CDR3 bases are TGTGCCAGCGGATGGACAGGGAACACAGATACGCAGTATTTT. Translated: CASGWTGNTDTQYF.

The rearrangement joins TRBV12-3 or TRBV12-4 to TRBJ1-5; D uncertain. Trimming took off 4 bases at V and 9 bases at J, with 10 bases between the two ends. There are 12 residues in the CDR3. The CDR3 DNA reads as TGTGCCAGCAGTTACTTGGGAACGCCCCAGCATTTT. It codes for CASSYLGTPQHF.

The rearrangement uses TRBV9 and TRBJ2-7, with TRBD1 identical over 9 bases. The CDR3 runs 14 residues. From germline, CDR1 is SGDLS and CDR2 YYNGEE. With V trimmed by 2 bases and J by 3 bases, 3 bases remained unmatched. The CDR3 sequence: CASSVGQGFYEQYF. In DNA, the CDR3 is TGTGCCAGCAGCGTGGGACAGGGCTTCTACGAGCAGTACTTC.

This clone was detected a few times. The chain is built from TRBV9 and TRBJ1-1; D gene ambiguous. CDR1 is SGDLS and CDR2 is YYNGEE in the germline V gene. This CDR3 region has 13 residues. Trimming cost V 1 base and J 5 bases, with 9 bases left between them. This chain's CDR3 is CASSVWEGTEAFF. CDR3 bases: TGTGCCAGCAGCGTATGGGAAGGTACTGAAGCTTTCTTT.